This TCR beta chain came from a study of spatial heterogeneity in lung cancer (dated by TCRdb to about 2019). A note on the overall study: Donors were 72 patients with early-stage, untreated non-small cell lung cancer from the lung TRACERx cohort. In the raw uncorrected reads, each unique combination of TCR and UMI appeared more than ten times on average. Follow-up PBMC samples were sequenced whenever available, with a median time to follow-up of around two years after resection. At surgery, both alpha and beta chains were TCR-sequenced in 220 tumor regions, some 64 matched nontumor lung samples and a few dozen PBMC samples. TCR alpha and beta repertoires were quantitatively compared across multiple tumor regions, matched nontumor lung and blood in non-small cell lung cancer. Nonsynonymous mutation counts, determined by whole-exome sequencing of tumor tissue, were related to TCR repertoire features. Beta-chain transcripts were consistently detected in greater numbers than alpha-chain transcripts, which likely reflects a higher abundance of beta-chain transcripts. The research as a whole found: Ubiquitous expanded tumor TCRs were detected in blood more often at tumor resection than at routine follow-up. Only about 15 patients were included in comparisons of baseline and follow-up blood repertoires. Confirming at a functional level the hypothesis that regional TCRs recognize regional mutations was considered to require additional single-cell paired TCR alpha and beta sequencing.

Points on this clonotype: Its antigen is not yet known. Within one base of it there is no much larger clone, and no base qualities were kept.

Sample time point, as interpreted from the label and publication: blood at routine non-recurrence follow-up after resection. Whole RNA extracted from tumor and nontumor lung tissue, or from cryopreserved PBMC samples, was used for TCR sequencing without cell sorting. Only patients for whom sufficient RNA was available from at least two tumor regions were selected for TCR sequencing. Library generation was performed with 5' RACE. Sequencing was carried out with a NextSeq 500. The TCR library protocol attached a unique molecular identifier to each TCR cDNA molecule to allow correction of PCR and sequencing errors. The paper's processing steps were these. TCR identification, UMI-based error correction and CDR3 extraction were performed with Decombinator tools. Expanded TCRs were defined as those above a frequency of 2 per 1,000, corresponding to the top 1% of the tumor frequency distribution. Renyi diversity was computed with the R vegan package after each repertoire had been subsampled 100 times to 5,000 TCRs. CDR3 similarity networks were built from amino acid triplet string-kernel similarity, connecting CDR3s with pairwise similarity above 0.82. TCRdb handled the public reads itself, with Q25 trimming in fastp and clone calling in MiXCR, and kept productive beta chains. Identical CDR3 proteins give one entry, which carries the most common genes and DNA. TCRdb, not the original authors, processed these V and J calls. This sample holds nearly 95,000 distinct CDR3 sequences; roughly a fifth were observed only once. The top ten hold 20% to 25% of the sample.

CDR1 LGHDT and CDR2 YNNKEL were looked up in the germline V gene (reference sequence). The junction shows trimming of 1 base on V and 7 bases on J, plus 5 bases between the germline ends. The CDR3 spans 12 residues, from the cysteine through the phenylalanine. CDR3 DNA is the only sequence kept; it has 36 bases, read in frame from the first base. The sequencing used PBMCs, collected at follow-up. The rearranged chain carries TRBV3-1 and TRBJ2-1; the D gene cannot be named for sure. This TCR was recovered from a male donor with early-stage non-small cell lung cancer. The nucleotide sequence reads TGTGCCAGCAGCCAAGTGAAGAATGAGCAGTTCTTC. It specifies CASSQVKNEQFF.